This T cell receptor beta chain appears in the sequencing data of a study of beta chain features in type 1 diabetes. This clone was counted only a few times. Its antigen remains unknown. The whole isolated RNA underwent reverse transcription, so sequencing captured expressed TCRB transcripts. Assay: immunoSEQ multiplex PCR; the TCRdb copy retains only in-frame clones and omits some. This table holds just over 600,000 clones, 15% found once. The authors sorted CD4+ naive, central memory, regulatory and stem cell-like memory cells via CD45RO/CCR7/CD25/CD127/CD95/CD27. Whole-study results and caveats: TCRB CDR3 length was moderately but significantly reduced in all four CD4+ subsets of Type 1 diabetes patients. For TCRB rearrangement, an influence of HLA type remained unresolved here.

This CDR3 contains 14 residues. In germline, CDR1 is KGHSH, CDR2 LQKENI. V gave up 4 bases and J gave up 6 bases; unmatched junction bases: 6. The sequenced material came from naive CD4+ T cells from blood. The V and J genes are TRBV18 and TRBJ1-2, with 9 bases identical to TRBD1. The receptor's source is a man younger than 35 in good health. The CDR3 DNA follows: TGTGCCAGCTCACGCCGACAGGGGGTGGATGGCTACACCTTC. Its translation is CASSRRQGVDGYTF.